This T cell receptor beta chain was documented in a study of blood T cell repertoires in COVID-19. Study-level information: Spain, Italy and the United States supplied samples that represented acute and convalescent COVID-19. Nucleic acid was either cDNA or gDNA, and it came from T cells, B-cell-depleted T cells, or PBMCs.

Original analysis: Amplified reference gene primers provided the basis for estimating nucleated cell counts. TCRdb keeps only in-frame clones here, not all; method: immunoSEQ multiplex PCR. Clone size and V and J calls were adopted from that table, with D and trimming inferred from the DNA. The data hold 65,000 to 95,000 clones, with 80% to 95% observed a single time. Only a few counts were recorded for this clone. Enrolment of Seattle patients took place during active infection, and they were followed longitudinally. Germline V gives CDR1 MGHDK, CDR2 SYGVNS. Unmatched junction bases numbered 3, after V lost 3 bases and J lost 5 bases. This CDR3 has 14 residues.

The sequenced sample was peripheral blood. This clonotype was obtained from a man aged 45-65 years with COVID-19, enrolled during active disease. The V call is TRBV25-1, the J call TRBJ1-5, with 8 bases that match TRBD1. CDR3 bases: TGTGCCAGCAGTGACGGACAGGGCTATCAGCCCCAGCATTTT. Residues: CASSDGQGYQPQHF.